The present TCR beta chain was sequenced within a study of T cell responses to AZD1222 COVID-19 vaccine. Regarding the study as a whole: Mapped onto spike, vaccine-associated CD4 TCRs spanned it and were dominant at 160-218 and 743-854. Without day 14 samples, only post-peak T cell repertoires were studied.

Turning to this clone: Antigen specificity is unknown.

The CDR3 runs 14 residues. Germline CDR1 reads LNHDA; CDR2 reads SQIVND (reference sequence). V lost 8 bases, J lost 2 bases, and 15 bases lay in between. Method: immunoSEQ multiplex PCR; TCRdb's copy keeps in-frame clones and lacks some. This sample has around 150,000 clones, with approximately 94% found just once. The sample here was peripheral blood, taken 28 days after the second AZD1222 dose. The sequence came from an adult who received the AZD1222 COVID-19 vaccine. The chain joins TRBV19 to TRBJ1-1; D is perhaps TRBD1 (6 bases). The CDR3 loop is CASRAGTSNTEAFF. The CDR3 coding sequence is TGTGCCAGTCGAGCCGGGACATCCAACACTGAAGCTTTCTTT. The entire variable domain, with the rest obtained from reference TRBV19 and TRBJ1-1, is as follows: DGGITQSPKYLFRKEGQNVTLSCEQNLNHDAMYWYRQDPGQGLRLIYYSQIVNDFQKGDIAEGYSVSREKKESFPLTVTSAQKNPTAFYLCASRAGTSNTEAFFGQGTRLTVV.